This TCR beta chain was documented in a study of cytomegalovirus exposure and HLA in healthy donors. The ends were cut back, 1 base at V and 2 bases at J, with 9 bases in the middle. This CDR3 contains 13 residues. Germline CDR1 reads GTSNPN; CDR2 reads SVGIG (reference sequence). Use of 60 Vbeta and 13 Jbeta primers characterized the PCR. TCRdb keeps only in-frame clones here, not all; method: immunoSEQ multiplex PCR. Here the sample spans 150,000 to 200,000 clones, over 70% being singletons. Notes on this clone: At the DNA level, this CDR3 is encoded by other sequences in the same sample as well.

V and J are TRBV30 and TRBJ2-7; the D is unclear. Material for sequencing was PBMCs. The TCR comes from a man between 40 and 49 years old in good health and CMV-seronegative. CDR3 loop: CAWSASRAYEQYF. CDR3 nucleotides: TGTGCCTGGAGTGCCTCTCGGGCCTACGAGCAGTACTTC.